These T cell receptor beta chains were read from a single sample in a study of blood T cell repertoires in COVID-19. This table comes from immunoSEQ multiplex PCR, and its TCRdb copy is limited to in-frame clones, with some not included. Among about 250,000 clones, roughly 88% were seen once, and the ten largest hold 0.65% to 0.9%. Sequencing was carried out using peripheral blood. The receptors originated from a woman aged 30 to 39 with acute or convalescent COVID-19. CDR3s include the opening cysteine and the closing phenylalanine or tryptophan. Each record gives: D gene, J gene, V gene, CDR3 protein. D genes are given only for firm matches.

NA | TRBJ1-4 | TRBV7-9 | CASSSSSGGATNEKLFF
NA | TRBJ2-1 | TRBV19 | CASSHYNEQFF
NA | TRBJ2-6 | TRBV11-3 | CASGTPSGANVLTF
NA | TRBJ2-4 | TRBV6-1 | CASSENREPNIQYF
TRBD1 | TRBJ1-1 | TRBV19 | CASSPPAAGGMNTEAFF
NA | TRBJ2-3 | TRBV11-2 | CASSQGPGSNTDTQYF
TRBD2 | TRBJ2-7 | TRBV9 | CASSVEPAGGWYEQYF
TRBD1 | TRBJ2-7 | TRBV7-7 | CASSLGTGFYEQYF
NA | TRBJ2-7 | TRBV9 | CASSLGAALYEQYF
NA | TRBJ1-4 | TRBV10-3 | CAISGQTNEKLFF
NA | TRBJ2-4 | TRBV9 | CASSVDPGLAKNIQYF
TRBD1 | TRBJ2-1 | TRBV5-1 | CASKPGQVPTREYNEQFF
TRBD1 | TRBJ1-5 | TRBV27 | CASSRTGKSNQPQHF
NA | TRBJ2-7 | TRBV5-6 | CASSFAGEQYF
TRBD2 | TRBJ2-3 | TRBV9 | CASRPSGLPADTQYF
TRBD1 | TRBJ2-4 | TRBV11-2 | CASRQTVTGLGNIQYF
NA | TRBJ2-1 | TRBV6-5 | CASSYQGSFSSNEQFF
TRBD1 | TRBJ1-4 | TRBV2 | CASSERAPTGSNEKLFF
TRBD2 | TRBJ2-2 | TRBV27 | CASSSLAGFGELFF
NA | TRBJ2-7 | TRBV27 | CASSSYRVRYEQYF
NA | TRBJ2-2 | TRBV7-3 | CASSLEEGELFF
TRBD1 | TRBJ2-3 | TRBV19 | CASSIGVIQGASTDTQYF
NA | TRBJ1-5 | TRBV10-1 | CASSESGYRDGQPQHF
NA | TRBJ2-2 | TRBV7-9 | CASSLQGWGELFF
NA | TRBJ2-7 | TRBV19 | CASSNTGGGSSYEQYF
NA | TRBJ2-5 | TRBV4-3 | CASSQGGGLQETQYF
TRBD2 | TRBJ2-7 | TRBV6-1 | CASSGLAGVIGYEQYF
NA | TRBJ1-2 | TRBV6-2/TRBV6-3 | CASSSGRGYGYTF
NA | TRBJ2-2 | TRBV4-3 | CASSQVVNTGELFF
NA | TRBJ1-6 | TRBV19 | CASNPGEANSPLHF
NA | TRBJ1-6 | TRBV20-1 | CSASLGRASPLHF
TRBD2 | TRBJ2-1 | TRBV10-3 | CAISQLAGGSSYNEQFF
TRBD2 | TRBJ2-2 | TRBV9 | CASSPGLANTGELFF
TRBD1 | TRBJ2-5 | TRBV10-3 | CAISEPTGGQETQYF
TRBD1 | TRBJ1-2 | TRBV6-5 | CATRGGFGYGYTF
NA | TRBJ2-2 | TRBV29-1 | CSVARGFGELFF
TRBD1 | TRBJ1-5 | TRBV7-2 | CASSPGQGTQPQHF
NA | TRBJ2-7 | TRBV7-9 | CASSSTSYGEQYF
NA | TRBJ1-5 | TRBV2 | CASNALPMAGPQHF
TRBD1 | TRBJ1-1 | TRBV24-1 | CATNRGPNTEAFF
NA | TRBJ1-4 | TRBV14 | CASSRKDNDLGKLFF
TRBD1 | TRBJ2-7 | TRBV11-2 | CAGSGEPGTGYYEQYF
TRBD2 | TRBJ2-1 | TRBV6-4 | CASSDPQGGNEQFF
NA | TRBJ1-5 | TRBV7-2 | CASSLNRVQQPQHF
NA | TRBJ1-2 | TRBV27 | CASSLSWAGNGYTF